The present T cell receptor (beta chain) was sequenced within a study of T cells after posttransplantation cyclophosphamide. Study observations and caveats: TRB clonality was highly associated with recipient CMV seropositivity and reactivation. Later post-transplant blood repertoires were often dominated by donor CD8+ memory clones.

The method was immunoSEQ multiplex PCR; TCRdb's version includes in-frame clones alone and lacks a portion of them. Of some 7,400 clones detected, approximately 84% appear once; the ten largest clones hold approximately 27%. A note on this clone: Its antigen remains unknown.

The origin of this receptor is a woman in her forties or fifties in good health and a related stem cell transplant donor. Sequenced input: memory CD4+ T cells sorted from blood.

The CDR3 sequence: CASSPPREGHMYRIYEQFF. CDR3 nucleotides: TGTGCCAGCTCACCACCGCGGGAGGGCCATATGTATAGGATCTATGAGCAGTTCTTC. The chain employs TRBV18 and TRBJ2-1, with 9 bases identical to TRBD2. Germline V lookup: CDR1 KGHSH, CDR2 LQKENI. V shed 0 bases, J shed 8 bases, and the junction held 17 bases outside the gene matches. The CDR3 runs to 19 residues.